This TCR beta chain was retrieved from a study of blood T cell repertoires in COVID-19. On the study more broadly: PBMCs, B-cell-depleted T cells, or T cells were the source of the cDNA or gDNA that made up the material.

As handled by the study authors: Nucleated cell counts were estimated from reference gene primer amplification. Assay: immunoSEQ multiplex PCR; the TCRdb copy retains only in-frame clones and omits some. V and J calls plus clone size are reproduced from that table; the DNA served to infer D and trimming. The sample carries about 270,000 clones, around 90% recorded once. With 3 bases removed from V and 4 bases from J, the gap between germline ends came to 10 bases. The CDR3 is 13 amino acids. CDR1 GTSNPN and CDR2 SVGIG come from the germline V gene (reference sequence). Living in under 30 US areas, the participants were between roughly 18 and 95 years of age. Which cohort a participant joined came from the clinical history participants gave.

The chain carries TRBV30 and TRBJ1-5; D may be TRBD1 (6 bases). This sequence originates from a woman between 25 and 40 years old with acute COVID-19. Material: PBMCs or T cells enriched from blood (not recorded which). The CDR3 DNA reads TGTGCCTGGAGCGGTACAGGGAATCAGCCCCAGCATTTT. Its translation: CAWSGTGNQPQHF. Combining the CDR3 with reference TRBV30 and TRBJ1-5 gives the whole variable domain SQTIHQWPATLVQPVGSPLSLECTVEGTSNPNLYWYRQAAGRGLQLLFYSVGIGQISSEVPQNLSASRPQDRQFILSSKKLLLSDSGFYLCAWSGTGNQPQHFGDGTRLSIL.